This TCR beta chain was observed in a study of blood T cell repertoires in COVID-19. Across the whole study: Sources were T cells, B-cell-depleted T cells, or PBMCs; the material itself was cDNA or gDNA.

Those enrolled, adults aged 18 to 89 years, came from some 23 US areas. Either two negative PCRs, clearance, or symptom resolution qualified Cohort 3 donors as recovered. Sequenced by immunoSEQ multiplex PCR; TCRdb stores in-frame clones only, minus some. The table records approximately 380,000 clones, more than 75% of them present only once. This CDR3 comprises 15 residues. After removal of 5 bases from V and 3 bases from J, the junction contained 7 bases not matched to a gene. Germline values: CDR1 MDHEN, CDR2 SYDVKM. This sequence joins TRBV28 and TRBJ1-2, with TRBD1 matching 9 bases. The sequencing input was PBMCs or T cells enriched from blood (not recorded which). This clonotype originated in a woman in her late teens or twenties who had recovered from COVID-19. The CDR3 coding sequence is TGTGCCAGCAGTCCTATATGGACAGGGGACTATGGCTACACCTTC. Translated, it gives CASSPIWTGDYGYTF.